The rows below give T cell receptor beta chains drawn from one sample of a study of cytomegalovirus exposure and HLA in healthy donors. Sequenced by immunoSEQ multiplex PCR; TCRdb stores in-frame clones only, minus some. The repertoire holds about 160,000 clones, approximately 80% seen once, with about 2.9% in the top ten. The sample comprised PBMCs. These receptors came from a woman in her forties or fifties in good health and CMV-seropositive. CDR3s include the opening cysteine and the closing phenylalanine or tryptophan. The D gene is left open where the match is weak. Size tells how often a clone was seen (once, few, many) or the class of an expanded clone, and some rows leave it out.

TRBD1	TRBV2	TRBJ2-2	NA	CASSKQGAISGAGELFF	TGTGCCAGCAGTAAACAGGGGGCAATATCAGGAGCCGGGGAGCTGTTTTTT
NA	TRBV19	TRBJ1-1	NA	CASSSTTIGGRTEAFF	TGTGCCAGTAGTTCAACCACGATCGGTGGGAGGACTGAAGCTTTCTTT
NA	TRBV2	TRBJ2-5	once	CASTREETQYF	TGTGCCAGCACCCGCGAAGAGACCCAGTACTTC
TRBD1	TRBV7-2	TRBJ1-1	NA	CASSFGTANTEAFF	TGTGCCAGCAGCTTCGGGACAGCGAACACTGAAGCTTTCTTT
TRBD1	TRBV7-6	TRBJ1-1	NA	CASSLAGGYEAFF	TGTGCCAGCAGCTTAGCAGGGGGCTATGAAGCTTTCTTT
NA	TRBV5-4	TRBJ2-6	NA	CASTLGKRTGSGANVLTF	TGTGCCAGCACCCTTGGAAAGCGAACAGGCTCTGGGGCCAACGTCCTGACTTTC
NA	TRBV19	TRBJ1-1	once	CASRQGERRAEAFF	TGTGCCAGTAGGCAGGGCGAGAGAAGGGCTGAAGCTTTCTTT
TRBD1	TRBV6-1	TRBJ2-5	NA	CARTLDRGPKTQYF	TGTGCCAGGACGCTGGACAGGGGGCCAAAGACCCAGTACTTC
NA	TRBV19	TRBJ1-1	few	CASSMGGWGNTEAFF	TGTGCCAGTAGTATGGGAGGCTGGGGGAACACTGAAGCTTTCTTT
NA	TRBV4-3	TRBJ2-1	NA	CASSQESGTQQFF	TGCGCCAGCAGCCAGGAGTCGGGGACTCAGCAGTTCTTC
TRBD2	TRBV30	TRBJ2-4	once	CAWSLAGVVGPKAKNSQYF	TGTGCCTGGAGTCTAGCGGGAGTGGTGGGGCCTAAAGCCAAAAACAGTCAGTACTTC
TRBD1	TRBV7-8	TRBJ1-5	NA	CASSLVPGGQLRPQHF	TGTGCCAGCAGCTTAGTTCCAGGGGGTCAGTTAAGGCCCCAGCATTTT
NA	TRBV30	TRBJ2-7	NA	CAGARDTHTYEQYF	TGTGCCGGTGCCCGGGACACCCATACCTACGAGCAGTACTTC
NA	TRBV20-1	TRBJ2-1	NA	CSATARDRKFF	TGCAGTGCTACGGCCCGCGACAGGAAGTTCTTC
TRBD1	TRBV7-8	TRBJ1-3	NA	CASSFYQATGIYSGNTIYF	TGTGCCAGCAGCTTCTACCAGGCGACAGGGATCTACTCTGGAAACACCATATATTTT
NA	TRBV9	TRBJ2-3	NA	CASSGVAGSDTQYF	TGTGCCAGCAGCGGGGTGGCGGGCTCAGATACGCAGTATTTT
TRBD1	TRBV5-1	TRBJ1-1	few	CASSSGTVEAFF	TGCGCCAGCAGCTCGGGGACAGTTGAAGCTTTCTTT
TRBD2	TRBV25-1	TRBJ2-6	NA	CASSETSGGPGANGLTF	TGTGCCAGCAGTGAGACTAGCGGGGGGCCTGGGGCCAACGGCCTGACTTTC
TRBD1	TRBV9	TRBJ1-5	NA	CASSVGSGQGLQPQHF	TGTGCCAGCAGCGTAGGGTCGGGACAGGGGCTGCAGCCCCAGCATTTT
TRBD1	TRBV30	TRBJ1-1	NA	CAWSYTGGTEAFF	TGTGCCTGGAGTTACACAGGGGGCACTGAAGCTTTCTTT
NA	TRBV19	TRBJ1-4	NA	CATKLRATNEKLFF	TGTGCCACCAAACTACGGGCAACTAATGAAAAACTGTTTTTT
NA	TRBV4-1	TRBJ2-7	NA	CASSQRGGRLERDSYEQYF	TGCGCCAGCAGCCAAAGGGGGGGCAGATTGGAGCGGGATTCCTACGAGCAGTACTTC
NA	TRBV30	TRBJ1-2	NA	CAWSPRRDLGGYTF	TGTGCCTGGAGTCCCCGTCGAGATCTCGGGGGCTACACCTTC
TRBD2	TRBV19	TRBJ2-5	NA	CASSPGDYQPLQETQYF	TGTGCCAGTAGTCCGGGGGACTACCAACCCCTTCAAGAGACCCAGTACTTC
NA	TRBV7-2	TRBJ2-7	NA	CASSLVDRGHEQYF	TGTGCCAGCAGCTTAGTCGATAGGGGCCACGAGCAGTACTTC